What follows is one TCR beta chain and its context. The germline CDR1 and CDR2 sequences are SGDLS and YYNGEE. The junction had 8 bases not matched to a gene; V was cut back by 2 bases and J by 5 bases. The CDR3 has 15 amino acids. The data were obtained in a study of T cell changes during pregnancy in multiple sclerosis. Produced via immunoSEQ multiplex PCR; TCRdb's table is partial and in-frame only. The table lists about 38,000 clones, 90% of them singletons. The receptor's source is a female donor with multiple sclerosis, enrolled in a pregnancy study. Source: CD4+ T cells from peripheral blood mononuclear cells, taken in the second trimester of pregnancy. This chain links TRBV9 with TRBJ2-7; 9 positions match TRBD1. CDR3 in amino acids: CASSVEGTGRNEQYF. DNA for the CDR3: TGTGCCAGCAGCGTCGAAGGGACAGGGCGCAACGAGCAGTACTTC. The full variable domain, with the rest looked up from reference TRBV9 and TRBJ2-7, is DSGVTQTPKHLITATGQRVTLRCSPRSGDLSVYWYQQSLDQGLQFLIQYYNGEERAKGNILERFSAQQFPDLHSELNLSSLELGDSALYFCASSVEGTGRNEQYFGPGTRLTVT.